Each of the 8 T cell receptor beta chains below was sequenced from the same sample in a study of T-cell reconstitution after alpha-beta-depleted transplantation in children (TCRdb year 2016). The library was built by means of PCR. The sequencer listed for this sample is Illumina HiSeq 2500. TCR libraries were prepared with molecular barcoding, using unique molecular identifiers to normalize TCRbeta repertoire quantification. TCRdb trimmed public reads at Q25 via fastp, called clones via MiXCR and kept in-frame beta chains. Each CDR3 protein appears once, grouped with its most common genes and DNA. This sample lists about 830,000 distinct CDR3 sequences; about 16% were detected once. The biggest ten clones account for roughly 4.8% of the sample. In the paper's terms, the treatment or condition label means: allogeneic hematopoietic cell transplantation with graft depleted of TCRalphabeta T cells and CD19 B cells.

The source was PBMCs, mostly from graft donor cells, collected 360 days after TCRalphabeta/CD19-depleted stem cell transplant. These receptors all stem from a male patient aged 10-17 years who had a stem cell transplant for acute lymphoblastic leukemia, so the T cells may come from the graft donor.

This clonotype was found a few times. V gene TRBV6-1 combines with J gene TRBJ2-5, with D tentatively TRBD2 (6 bases). The CDR3 consists of 17 residues. The V and J ends lost 1 base and 2 bases respectively, with 17 bases between them. Germline-derived CDR1 and CDR2 are MNHNS and SASEGT. CDR3 coding DNA: TGTGCCAGCAGTGAAGGTTGGGGCGGGATCACGCAAGAGACCCAGTACTTC. It is translated as CASSEGWGGITQETQYF.

The chain joins TRBV20-1 to TRBJ2-7, with D possibly being TRBD1 (6 bases). Germline CDR1 is DFQATT and CDR2 is SNEGSKA (reference sequence). V was trimmed by 4 bases and J by 1 base, leaving 14 bases between them. This CDR3 comprises 14 residues. This CDR3 reads CSAKDWTASYEQYF. Here the CDR3 DNA reads TGCAGTGCTAAGGATTGGACAGCGTCCTACGAGCAGTACTTC.

The genes are TRBV11-2 and TRBJ2-1; TRBD1 aligns across 9 bases. Germline V gene data show CDR1 as SGHAT and CDR2 as FQNNGV. CDR3 length equals 12 residues. The V and J ends lost 8 bases and 9 bases, in that order; junction bases with no gene match: 5. DNA of the CDR3: TGTGCCAGCGTGGACAGGGGTGGTGAGCAGTTCTTC. Translation gives CASVDRGGEQFF.

The chain joins TRBV5-1 to TRBJ2-5; 7 bases are a match to TRBD1. From germline, CDR1 is SGHRS and CDR2 YFSETQ. V was pared by 0 bases and J by 5 bases, with 7 bases of the junction left unmatched. The CDR3 is made up of 15 amino acids. CDR3 bases: TGCGCCAGCAGCTTGGTGTACAGGGGATGGGAGACCCAGTACTTC. Translated: CASSLVYRGWETQYF.

A remark on this clonotype: This may be a read error, as it is one base from a much larger clone. The V gene is TRBV3-1, the J gene TRBJ2-7, with 9 nucleotides matching TRBD1. Germline V lookup: CDR1 LGHDT, CDR2 YNNKEL (reference sequence). The J segment lost 2 bases and the V segment lost 4 bases, leaving 3 bases of the junction unmatched. The CDR3 loop spans 14 amino acids. The CDR3 region has the DNA TGTGCCAGCAGCCGACAGGGGGTTACCTACGAGCAGTACTTC. Translating it yields CASSRQGVTYEQYF.

The count of this clonotype is one. V gene TRBV15 combines with J gene TRBJ1-3; unclear D gene. CDR3 size: 13 residues. The germline V and J ends were trimmed by 0 bases and 11 bases, with 11 bases remaining between them. Looked up from germline, CDR1 is LNHNV and CDR2 is YYDKDF (reference sequence). CDR3 sequence: CATSREAPPPIYF. The CDR3, as DNA: TGTGCCACCAGCAGAGAGGCCCCCCCCCCCATATATTTT.

V usage is TRBV4-2 and J usage is TRBJ2-7; maybe TRBD2 (6 bases). The CDR3 totals 16 residues. Germline V gene data show CDR1 as LGHNA and CDR2 as YNFKEQ. V was cut by 0 bases and J by 1 base, with 13 bases left in between. The CDR3 DNA sequence: TGTGCCAGCAGCCAAGATCGACTAGTGGCATCCTACGAGCAGTACTTC. Translation gives CASSQDRLVASYEQYF.

The rearrangement links TRBV29-1 to TRBJ2-3, with D perhaps TRBD2 (6 bases). The CDR3 is 15 amino acids. The germline gives CDR1 SQVTM, CDR2 ANQGSEA. Trimming took 4 bases from V and 0 from J, leaving 14 bases between them. The CDR3 DNA reads as TGCAGCGTTGTGTGGGGGGTGACTAGCACAGATACGCAGTATTTT. Its translation is CSVVWGVTSTDTQYF.